This is a list of T cell receptor beta chains from one sample in a study of T cell responses to AZD1222 COVID-19 vaccine. TCRdb keeps only in-frame clones here, not all; method: immunoSEQ multiplex PCR. The sample carries about 110,000 clones, about nine tenths recorded once. The sample was peripheral blood, taken on day 0 of AZD1222 vaccination. The source of these receptors is an adult in good health. The CDR3 runs from the conserved cysteine through the conserved F or W. Each record gives: CDR3 length, clone size, J gene, D gene, V gene, CDR3 protein, CDR3 DNA. The D gene is left open where the match is weak. Part of the rows lack a size; the others show once, few, many or a class for expanded clones.

len: 16
abundance: .
j_gene: TRBJ1-6
d_gene: .
v_gene: TRBV5-6
CDR3aa: CASSLGASSYNSPLHF
CDR3nt: TGTGCCAGCAGCTTGGGGGCGAGCTCCTATAATTCACCCCTCCACTTT

len: 15
abundance: .
j_gene: TRBJ2-7
d_gene: .
v_gene: TRBV12-5
CDR3aa: CASGPDPVGSYEQYF
CDR3nt: TGTGCTAGTGGCCCGGACCCAGTGGGGTCCTACGAGCAGTACTTC

len: 16
abundance: .
j_gene: TRBJ1-4
d_gene: .
v_gene: TRBV5-1
CDR3aa: CASSFWGRRTNEKLFF
CDR3nt: TGCGCCAGCAGCTTCTGGGGGCGGAGGACTAATGAAAAACTGTTTTTT

len: 10
abundance: .
j_gene: TRBJ1-5
d_gene: .
v_gene: TRBV12-5
CDR3aa: CASGPSPQHF
CDR3nt: TGTGCTAGTGGCCCCTCTCCCCAGCATTTT

len: 12
abundance: .
j_gene: TRBJ2-1
d_gene: TRBD1
v_gene: TRBV5-6
CDR3aa: CASSSTGNEQFF
CDR3nt: TGTGCCAGCAGCTCGACAGGGAATGAGCAGTTCTTC

len: 14
abundance: .
j_gene: TRBJ2-7
d_gene: TRBD1
v_gene: TRBV3-1/TRBV3-2
CDR3aa: CASSPRTGPYEQYF
CDR3nt: TGTGCCAGCAGCCCAAGGACAGGCCCCTACGAGCAGTACTTC

len: 14
abundance: .
j_gene: TRBJ1-5
d_gene: .
v_gene: TRBV9
CDR3aa: CASSADSGNQPQHF
CDR3nt: TGTGCCAGCAGCGCAGACAGTGGCAATCAGCCCCAGCATTTT

len: 12
abundance: few
j_gene: TRBJ1-2
d_gene: .
v_gene: TRBV25-1
CDR3aa: CASSAGARGYTF
CDR3nt: TGTGCCAGCAGTGCGGGTGCGCGAGGCTACACCTTC

len: 15
abundance: .
j_gene: TRBJ1-1
d_gene: .
v_gene: TRBV11-2
CDR3aa: CASSLAGTMNTEAFF
CDR3nt: TGTGCCAGCAGCTTGGCGGGGACGATGAACACTGAAGCTTTCTTT

len: 13
abundance: .
j_gene: TRBJ2-7
d_gene: .
v_gene: TRBV10-1
CDR3aa: CASSRRGTYEQYF
CDR3nt: TGCGCCAGCAGTAGACGGGGCACCTACGAGCAGTACTTC

len: 16
abundance: .
j_gene: TRBJ1-1
d_gene: .
v_gene: TRBV7-8
CDR3aa: CASSLGQGGMNTEAFF
CDR3nt: TGTGCCAGCAGCTTGGGCCAGGGAGGTATGAACACTGAAGCTTTCTTT

len: 19
abundance: .
j_gene: TRBJ1-2
d_gene: TRBD1
v_gene: TRBV7-8
CDR3aa: CASSLGWQGAKSLKDGYTF
CDR3nt: TGTGCCAGCAGCTTAGGATGGCAGGGGGCGAAATCTCTGAAAGATGGCTACACCTTC

len: 14
abundance: .
j_gene: TRBJ2-5
d_gene: .
v_gene: TRBV30
CDR3aa: CAWRVTWDQETQYF
CDR3nt: TGTGCCTGGAGGGTGACCTGGGACCAAGAGACCCAGTACTTC

len: 15
abundance: .
j_gene: TRBJ2-7
d_gene: .
v_gene: TRBV7-2
CDR3aa: CASSLAGERSYEQYF
CDR3nt: TGTGCCAGCAGCTTAGCGGGGGAACGATCCTACGAGCAGTACTTC

len: 12
abundance: .
j_gene: TRBJ2-3
d_gene: .
v_gene: TRBV12-3/TRBV12-4
CDR3aa: CASSLEADTQYF
CDR3nt: TGTGCCAGCAGTTTAGAGGCGGATACGCAGTATTTT

len: 13
abundance: .
j_gene: TRBJ2-2
d_gene: .
v_gene: TRBV9
CDR3aa: CASSVSGTGELFF
CDR3nt: TGTGCCAGCAGCGTCTCGGGAACCGGGGAGCTGTTTTTT

len: 13
abundance: once
j_gene: TRBJ1-1
d_gene: .
v_gene: TRBV9
CDR3aa: CASSDLGNTEAFF
CDR3nt: TGTGCCAGCAGCGACTTGGGGAACACTGAAGCTTTCTTT

len: 18
abundance: .
j_gene: TRBJ1-4
d_gene: .
v_gene: TRBV6-2/TRBV6-3
CDR3aa: CASSYPIWDFSKNEKLFF
CDR3nt: TGTGCCAGCAGTTACCCTATATGGGACTTCTCCAAGAATGAAAAACTGTTTTTT

len: 13
abundance: .
j_gene: TRBJ2-3
d_gene: TRBD2
v_gene: TRBV5-6
CDR3aa: CASSTSGGSRSYF
CDR3nt: TGTGCCAGCAGCACTAGCGGGGGCTCTCGCTCGTATTTT

len: 12
abundance: .
j_gene: TRBJ1-3
d_gene: .
v_gene: TRBV27
CDR3aa: CASIGAGNTIYF
CDR3nt: TGTGCCAGCATTGGGGCGGGAAACACCATATATTTT

len: 15
abundance: few
j_gene: TRBJ2-1
d_gene: .
v_gene: TRBV21-1
CDR3aa: CASSKDLSSYNEQFF
CDR3nt: TGTGCCAGCAGCAAGGACCTGAGCTCCTACAATGAGCAGTTCTTC

len: 16
abundance: few
j_gene: TRBJ1-3
d_gene: TRBD1
v_gene: TRBV11-2
CDR3aa: CASSFLQGSSGNTIYF
CDR3nt: TGTGCCAGCAGCTTCCTACAGGGGAGCTCTGGAAACACCATATATTTT

len: 14
abundance: .
j_gene: TRBJ2-2
d_gene: .
v_gene: TRBV18
CDR3aa: CASSRAGGTGELFF
CDR3nt: TGTGCCAGCTCACGAGCTGGGGGCACCGGGGAGCTGTTTTTT

len: 13
abundance: .
j_gene: TRBJ1-1
d_gene: .
v_gene: TRBV5-4
CDR3aa: CASSLAPSTEAFF
CDR3nt: TGTGCCAGCAGCTTGGCCCCGAGTACTGAAGCTTTCTTT

len: 13
abundance: .
j_gene: TRBJ2-7
d_gene: .
v_gene: TRBV2
CDR3aa: CASSDGGLREQYF
CDR3nt: TGTGCCAGCAGTGACGGGGGGCTGAGGGAGCAGTACTTC

len: 13
abundance: .
j_gene: TRBJ1-3
d_gene: .
v_gene: TRBV7-7
CDR3aa: CASSLRQAYTIYF
CDR3nt: TGTGCCAGCAGCCTAAGACAGGCGTACACCATATATTTT

len: 15
abundance: .
j_gene: TRBJ1-5
d_gene: TRBD1
v_gene: TRBV6-6
CDR3aa: CASSSGGYSNQPQHF
CDR3nt: TGTGCCAGCAGTTCAGGGGGTTATAGCAATCAGCCCCAGCATTTT

len: 14
abundance: .
j_gene: TRBJ2-7
d_gene: .
v_gene: TRBV11-2
CDR3aa: CASSWGPGSYEQYF
CDR3nt: TGTGCCAGCAGCTGGGGACCAGGTTCCTACGAGCAGTACTTC

len: 14
abundance: .
j_gene: TRBJ2-7
d_gene: TRBD1
v_gene: TRBV6-1
CDR3aa: CASSEDRGPYEQYF
CDR3nt: TGTGCCAGCAGTGAAGACAGGGGACCCTACGAGCAGTACTTC

len: 15
abundance: .
j_gene: TRBJ1-3
d_gene: .
v_gene: TRBV6-4
CDR3aa: CARGRATTSGNTIYF
CDR3nt: TGTGCCAGGGGTCGAGCGACAACCTCTGGAAACACCATATATTTT

len: 14
abundance: .
j_gene: TRBJ2-4
d_gene: .
v_gene: TRBV10-3
CDR3aa: CAISEEGSKNIQYF
CDR3nt: TGTGCCATCAGTGAGGAGGGCTCCAAAAACATTCAGTACTTC

len: 14
abundance: .
j_gene: TRBJ2-1
d_gene: .
v_gene: TRBV7-8
CDR3aa: CASSRGFIDNEQFF
CDR3nt: TGTGCCAGCAGCCGGGGGTTTATCGACAATGAGCAGTTCTTC

len: 17
abundance: .
j_gene: TRBJ2-7
d_gene: .
v_gene: TRBV5-4
CDR3aa: CASSLEGAGLSSYEQYF
CDR3nt: TGTGCCAGCAGCTTGGAGGGTGCAGGCTTGAGCTCCTACGAGCAGTACTTC

len: 13
abundance: .
j_gene: TRBJ1-1
d_gene: .
v_gene: TRBV18
CDR3aa: CASSPFYRAEAFF
CDR3nt: TGTGCCAGCTCACCCTTCTACAGGGCTGAAGCTTTCTTT

len: 13
abundance: .
j_gene: TRBJ1-2
d_gene: .
v_gene: TRBV10-1
CDR3aa: CASSESSLYGYTF
CDR3nt: TGCGCCAGCAGTGAGTCTTCACTCTATGGCTACACCTTC

len: 14
abundance: .
j_gene: TRBJ1-2
d_gene: .
v_gene: TRBV2
CDR3aa: CASGPWGGNYGYTF
CDR3nt: TGTGCCAGCGGGCCGTGGGGGGGTAACTATGGCTACACCTTC

len: 15
abundance: .
j_gene: TRBJ2-3
d_gene: .
v_gene: TRBV5-1
CDR3aa: CASSPLDSDSRVLNF
CDR3nt: TGCGCCAGCAGCCCACTCGACAGCGATAGCAGAGTCCTAAATTTT

len: 14
abundance: .
j_gene: TRBJ1-5
d_gene: .
v_gene: TRBV19
CDR3aa: CASRRGGRDQPQHF
CDR3nt: TGTGCCAGCAGACGGGGGGGGCGAGATCAGCCCCAGCATTTT

len: 13
abundance: .
j_gene: TRBJ2-3
d_gene: .
v_gene: TRBV6-5
CDR3aa: CASSTLTGDTQYF
CDR3nt: TGTGCCAGCAGTACCCTCACCGGTGATACGCAGTATTTT

len: 14
abundance: .
j_gene: TRBJ2-5
d_gene: .
v_gene: TRBV4-1
CDR3aa: CASRRSGFGETQYF
CDR3nt: TGCGCCAGCCGCCGGAGTGGGTTCGGGGAGACCCAGTACTTC

len: 14
abundance: .
j_gene: TRBJ2-1
d_gene: TRBD1
v_gene: TRBV2
CDR3aa: CASIRDRDYNEQFF
CDR3nt: TGTGCCAGCATTAGGGACAGGGACTACAATGAGCAGTTCTTC

len: 16
abundance: once
j_gene: TRBJ2-4
d_gene: TRBD2
v_gene: TRBV10-3
CDR3aa: CAIRPGLAGVGNIQYF
CDR3nt: TGTGCCATCAGACCTGGACTAGCGGGGGTAGGAAACATTCAGTACTTC

len: 16
abundance: .
j_gene: TRBJ1-1
d_gene: TRBD1
v_gene: TRBV18
CDR3aa: CASSGQGIDVATEAFF
CDR3nt: TGTGCCAGCTCCGGACAGGGAATTGACGTCGCGACTGAAGCTTTCTTT

len: 17
abundance: .
j_gene: TRBJ1-6
d_gene: .
v_gene: TRBV7-9
CDR3aa: CASSRTVGRGGISPLHF
CDR3nt: TGTGCCAGCAGCCGTACTGTGGGGAGGGGAGGAATTTCACCCCTCCACTTT

len: 14
abundance: few
j_gene: TRBJ2-7
d_gene: .
v_gene: TRBV6-5
CDR3aa: CASRRGEGSYEQYF
CDR3nt: TGTGCCAGCAGACGAGGAGAGGGCTCCTACGAGCAGTACTTC

len: 14
abundance: .
j_gene: TRBJ1-3
d_gene: .
v_gene: TRBV9
CDR3aa: CASSVTVSGNTIYF
CDR3nt: TGTGCCAGCAGCGTAACTGTCTCTGGAAACACCATATATTTT

len: 16
abundance: once
j_gene: TRBJ2-7
d_gene: TRBD1
v_gene: TRBV7-8
CDR3aa: CASSTDPGGASYEQYF
CDR3nt: TGTGCCAGCAGTACCGACCCAGGGGGCGCCTCCTACGAGCAGTACTTC

len: 16
abundance: few
j_gene: TRBJ1-3
d_gene: .
v_gene: TRBV4-3
CDR3aa: CASSQTRDLGGNTIYF
CDR3nt: TGCGCCAGCAGCCAAACAAGGGACTTAGGTGGAAACACCATATATTTT

len: 15
abundance: .
j_gene: TRBJ1-1
d_gene: TRBD1
v_gene: TRBV2
CDR3aa: CASMRDRGGNTEAFF
CDR3nt: TGTGCCAGCATGAGAGACAGGGGGGGAAACACTGAAGCTTTCTTT

len: 9
abundance: .
j_gene: TRBJ1-1
d_gene: .
v_gene: TRBV20-1
CDR3aa: CSDYTEAFF
CDR3nt: TGCAGCGACTACACGGAAGCTTTCTTT